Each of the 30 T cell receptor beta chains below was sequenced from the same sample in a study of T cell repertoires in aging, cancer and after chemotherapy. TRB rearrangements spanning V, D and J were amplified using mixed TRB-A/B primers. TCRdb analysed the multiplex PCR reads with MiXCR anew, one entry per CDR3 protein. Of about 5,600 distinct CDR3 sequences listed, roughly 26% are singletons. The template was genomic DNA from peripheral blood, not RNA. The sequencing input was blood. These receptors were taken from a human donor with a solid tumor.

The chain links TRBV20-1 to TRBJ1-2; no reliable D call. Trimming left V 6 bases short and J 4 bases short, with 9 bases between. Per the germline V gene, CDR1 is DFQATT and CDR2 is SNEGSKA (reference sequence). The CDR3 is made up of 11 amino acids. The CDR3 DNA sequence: TGCAGTGCAGCGACGAGCTATGGCTACACCTTC. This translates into CSAATSYGYTF.

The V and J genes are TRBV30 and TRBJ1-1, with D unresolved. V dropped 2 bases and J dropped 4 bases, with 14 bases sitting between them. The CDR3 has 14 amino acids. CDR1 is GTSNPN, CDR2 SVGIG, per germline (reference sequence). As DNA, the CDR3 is TGTGCCTGGAGTAGGGAGCCCCGGGCCACTGAAGCTTTCTTT. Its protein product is CAWSREPRATEAFF.

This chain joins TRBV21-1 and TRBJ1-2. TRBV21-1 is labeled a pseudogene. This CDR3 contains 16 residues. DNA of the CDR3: TGTGCCAGCAGCGTAGCAGGGACGGCTCCCCTCTATGGCTACACCTTC. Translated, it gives CASSVAGTAPLYGYTF.

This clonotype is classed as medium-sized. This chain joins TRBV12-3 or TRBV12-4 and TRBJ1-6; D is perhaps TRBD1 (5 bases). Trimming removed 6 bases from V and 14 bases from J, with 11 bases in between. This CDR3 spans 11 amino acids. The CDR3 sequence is CASSEGPTLHF. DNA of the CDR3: TGTGCCAGCAGCGAGGGACCCACCCTCCACTTT.

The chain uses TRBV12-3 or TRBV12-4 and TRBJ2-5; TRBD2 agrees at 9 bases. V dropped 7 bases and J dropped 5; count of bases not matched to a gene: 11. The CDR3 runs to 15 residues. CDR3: CASTVAAGGRETQYF. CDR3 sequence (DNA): TGTGCCAGCACCGTTGCGGCGGGGGGGCGGGAGACCCAGTACTTC.

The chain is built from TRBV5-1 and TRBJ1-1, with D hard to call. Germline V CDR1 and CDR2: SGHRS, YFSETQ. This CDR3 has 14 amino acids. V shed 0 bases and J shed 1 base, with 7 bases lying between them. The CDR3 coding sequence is TGCGCCAGCAGCTTGGCTGGAAGGAACACTGAAGCTTTCTTT. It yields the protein CASSLAGRNTEAFF.

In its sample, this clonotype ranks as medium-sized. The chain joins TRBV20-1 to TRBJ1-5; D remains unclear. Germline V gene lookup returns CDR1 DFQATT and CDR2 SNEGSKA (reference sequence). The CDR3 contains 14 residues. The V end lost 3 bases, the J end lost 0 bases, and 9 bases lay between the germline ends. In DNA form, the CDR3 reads TGCAGTGCTAGGACGGCCTATAGCAATCAGCCCCAGCATTTT. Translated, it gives CSARTAYSNQPQHF.

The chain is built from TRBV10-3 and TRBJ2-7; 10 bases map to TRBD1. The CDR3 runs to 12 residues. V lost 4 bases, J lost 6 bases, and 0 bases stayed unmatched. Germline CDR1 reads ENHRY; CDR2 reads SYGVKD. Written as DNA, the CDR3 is TGTGCCATCAGTGGGGACAGGGGCGAGCAGTACTTC. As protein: CAISGDRGEQYF.

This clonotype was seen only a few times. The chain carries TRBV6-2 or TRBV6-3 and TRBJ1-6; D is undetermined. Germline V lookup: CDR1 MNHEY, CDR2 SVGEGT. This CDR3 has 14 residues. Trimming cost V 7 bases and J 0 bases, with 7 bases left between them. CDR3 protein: CASMISSYNSPLHF. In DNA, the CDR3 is TGTGCCAGCATGATCAGCTCCTATAATTCACCCCTCCACTTT.

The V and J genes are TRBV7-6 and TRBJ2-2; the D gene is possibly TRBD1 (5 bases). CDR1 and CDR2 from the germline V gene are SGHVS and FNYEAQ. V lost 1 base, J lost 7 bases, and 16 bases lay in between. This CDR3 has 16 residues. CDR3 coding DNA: TGTGCCAGCAGCTTAGTAGTTGACAGAAAGGGCGGGGAGCTGTTTTTT. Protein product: CASSLVVDRKGGELFF.

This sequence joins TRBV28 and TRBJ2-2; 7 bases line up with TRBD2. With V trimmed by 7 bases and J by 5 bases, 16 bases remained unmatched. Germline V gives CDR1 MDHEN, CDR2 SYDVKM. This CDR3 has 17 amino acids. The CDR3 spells CASTPRVGGPVTGELFF. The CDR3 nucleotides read TGTGCCAGCACCCCTCGAGTGGGAGGGCCGGTGACCGGGGAGCTGTTTTTT.

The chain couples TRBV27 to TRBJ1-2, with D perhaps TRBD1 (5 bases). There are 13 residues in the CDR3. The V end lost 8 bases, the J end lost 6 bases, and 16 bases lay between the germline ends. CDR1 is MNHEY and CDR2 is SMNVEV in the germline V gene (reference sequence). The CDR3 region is CASRKDTRHGYTF. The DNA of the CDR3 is TGTGCCAGCCGCAAGGACACGAGACATGGCTACACCTTC.

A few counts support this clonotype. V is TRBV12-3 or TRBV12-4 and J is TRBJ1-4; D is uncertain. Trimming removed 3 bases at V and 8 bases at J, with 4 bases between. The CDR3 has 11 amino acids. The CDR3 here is CASSFREKLFF. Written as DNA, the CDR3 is TGTGCCAGCAGTTTTAGGGAAAAACTGTTTTTT.

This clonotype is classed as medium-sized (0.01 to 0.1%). The CDR3 spells CAWSVEGGQEKLFF. The CDR3 DNA is TGTGCCTGGAGCGTGGAAGGGGGCCAGGAAAAACTGTTTTTT. The genes are TRBV30 and TRBJ1-4; 7 bases are a match to TRBD1. CDR1 and CDR2 from the germline V gene are GTSNPN and SVGIG (reference sequence). This CDR3 has 14 residues. With 3 bases clipped from V and 8 bases from J, the junction kept 9 bases outside the gene matches.

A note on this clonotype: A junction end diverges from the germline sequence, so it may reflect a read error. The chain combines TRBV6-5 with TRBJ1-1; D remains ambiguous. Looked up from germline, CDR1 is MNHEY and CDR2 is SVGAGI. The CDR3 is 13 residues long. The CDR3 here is CATKLGPNTKAFF. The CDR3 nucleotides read TGTGCCACCAAGCTCGGACCGAACACTAAAGCTTTCTTT.

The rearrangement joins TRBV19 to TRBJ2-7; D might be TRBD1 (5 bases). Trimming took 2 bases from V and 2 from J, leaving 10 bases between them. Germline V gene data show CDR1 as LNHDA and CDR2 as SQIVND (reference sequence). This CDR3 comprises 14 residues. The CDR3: CASSIPHRPYEQYF. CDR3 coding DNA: TGTGCCAGTAGTATACCTCACAGGCCCTACGAGCAGTACTTC.

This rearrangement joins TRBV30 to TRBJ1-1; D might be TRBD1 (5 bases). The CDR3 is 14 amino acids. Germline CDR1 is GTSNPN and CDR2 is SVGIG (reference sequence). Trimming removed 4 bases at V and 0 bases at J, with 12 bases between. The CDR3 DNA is TGTGCCTGGACCGGACACCCCATGAACACTGAAGCTTTCTTT. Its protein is CAWTGHPMNTEAFF.

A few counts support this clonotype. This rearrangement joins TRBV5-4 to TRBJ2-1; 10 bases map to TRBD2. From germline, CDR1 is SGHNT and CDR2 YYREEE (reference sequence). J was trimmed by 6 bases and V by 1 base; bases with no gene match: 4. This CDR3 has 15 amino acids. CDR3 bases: TGTGCCAGCAGCTTGTCTAGCGGGAGTGTCAATGAGCAGTTCTTC. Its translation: CASSLSSGSVNEQFF. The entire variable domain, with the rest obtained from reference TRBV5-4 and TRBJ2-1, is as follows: ETGVTQSPTHLIKTRGQQVTLRCSSQSGHNTVSWYQQALGQGPQFIFQYYREEENGRGNFPPRFSGLQFPNYSSELNVNALELDDSALYLCASSLSSGSVNEQFFGPGTRLTVL.

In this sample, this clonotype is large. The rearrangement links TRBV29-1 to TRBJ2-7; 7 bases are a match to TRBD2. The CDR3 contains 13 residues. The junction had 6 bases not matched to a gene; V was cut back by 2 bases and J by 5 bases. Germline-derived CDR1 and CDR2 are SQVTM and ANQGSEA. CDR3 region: CSVELGLGNEQYF. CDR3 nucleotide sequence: TGCAGCGTTGAACTAGGACTAGGGAACGAGCAGTACTTC.

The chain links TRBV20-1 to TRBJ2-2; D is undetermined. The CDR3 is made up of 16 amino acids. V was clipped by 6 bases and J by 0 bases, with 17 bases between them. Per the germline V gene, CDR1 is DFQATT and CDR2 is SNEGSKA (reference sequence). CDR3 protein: CSARPQSFANTGELFF. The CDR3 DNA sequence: TGCAGTGCGAGGCCGCAGAGCTTCGCGAACACCGGGGAGCTGTTTTTT.

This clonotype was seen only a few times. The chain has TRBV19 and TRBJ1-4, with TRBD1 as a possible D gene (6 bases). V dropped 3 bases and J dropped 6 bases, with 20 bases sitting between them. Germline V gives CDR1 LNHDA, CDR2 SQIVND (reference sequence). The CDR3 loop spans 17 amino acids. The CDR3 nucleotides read TGTGCCAGTAGTATGGCGGCACACAGGGAGGGCGATGAAAAACTGTTTTTT. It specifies CASSMAAHREGDEKLFF.

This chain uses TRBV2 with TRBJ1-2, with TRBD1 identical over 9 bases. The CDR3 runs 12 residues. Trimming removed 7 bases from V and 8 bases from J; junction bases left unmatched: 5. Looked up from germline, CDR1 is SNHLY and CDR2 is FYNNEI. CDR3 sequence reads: CASTQGAGGYTF. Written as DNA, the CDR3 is TGTGCCAGCACACAGGGGGCGGGAGGCTACACCTTC.

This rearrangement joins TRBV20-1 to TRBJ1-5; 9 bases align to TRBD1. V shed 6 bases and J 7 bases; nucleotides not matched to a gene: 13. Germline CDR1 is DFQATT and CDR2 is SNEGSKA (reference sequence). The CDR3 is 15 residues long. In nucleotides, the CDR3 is TGCAGTGCGCATTCTTCGGGACAGGGATTCCAGCCCCAGCATTTT. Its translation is CSAHSSGQGFQPQHF.

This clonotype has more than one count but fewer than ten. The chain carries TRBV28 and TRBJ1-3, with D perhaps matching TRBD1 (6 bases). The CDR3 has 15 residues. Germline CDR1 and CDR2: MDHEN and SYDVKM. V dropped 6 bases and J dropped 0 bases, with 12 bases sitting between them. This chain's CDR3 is CASSSGQSSGNTIYF. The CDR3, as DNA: TGTGCCAGCAGCTCAGGACAGAGCTCTGGAAACACCATATATTTT. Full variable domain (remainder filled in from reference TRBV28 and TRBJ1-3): DVKVTQSSRYLVKRTGEKVFLECVQDMDHENMFWYRQDPGLGLRLIYFSYDVKMKEKGDIPEGYSVSREKKERFSLILESASTNQTSMYLCASSSGQSSGNTIYFGEGSWLTVV.

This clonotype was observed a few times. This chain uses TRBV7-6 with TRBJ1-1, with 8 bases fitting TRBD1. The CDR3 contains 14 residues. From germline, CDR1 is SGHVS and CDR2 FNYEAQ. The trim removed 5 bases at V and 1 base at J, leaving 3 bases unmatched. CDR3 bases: TGTGCCAGCAGCGGAGGACAGGGGAACACTGAAGCTTTCTTT. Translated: CASSGGQGNTEAFF.

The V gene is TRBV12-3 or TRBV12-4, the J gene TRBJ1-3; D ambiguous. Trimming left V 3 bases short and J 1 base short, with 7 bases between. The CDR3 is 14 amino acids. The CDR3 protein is CASSFRQSGNTIYF. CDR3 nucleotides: TGTGCCAGCAGTTTTCGGCAGTCTGGAAACACCATATATTTT.

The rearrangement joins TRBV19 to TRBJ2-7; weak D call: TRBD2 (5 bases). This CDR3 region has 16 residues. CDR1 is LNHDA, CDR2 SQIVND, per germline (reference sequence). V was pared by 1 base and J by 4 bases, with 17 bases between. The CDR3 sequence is CASSIVHGISGYEQYF. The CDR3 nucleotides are TGTGCCAGTAGTATAGTGCACGGGATCTCCGGGTACGAGCAGTACTTC. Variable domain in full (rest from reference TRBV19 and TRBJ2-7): DGGITQSPKYLFRKEGQNVTLSCEQNLNHDAMYWYRQDPGQGLRLIYYSQIVNDFQKGDIAEGYSVSREKKESFPLTVTSAQKNPTAFYLCASSIVHGISGYEQYFGPGTRLTVT.

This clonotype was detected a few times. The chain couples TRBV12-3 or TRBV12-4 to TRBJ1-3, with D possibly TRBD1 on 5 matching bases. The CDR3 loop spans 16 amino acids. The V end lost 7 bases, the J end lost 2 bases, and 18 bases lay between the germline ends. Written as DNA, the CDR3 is TGTGCCAGCAACTTACTGGGGGGTAAACCTGGAAACACCATATATTTT. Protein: CASNLLGGKPGNTIYF.

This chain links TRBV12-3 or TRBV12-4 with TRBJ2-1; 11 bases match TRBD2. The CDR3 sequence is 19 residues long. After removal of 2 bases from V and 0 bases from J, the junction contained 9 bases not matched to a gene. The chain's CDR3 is CASSLPSGGLSSSYNEQFF. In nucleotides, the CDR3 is TGTGCCAGCAGTTTACCTAGCGGGGGGTTATCTAGCTCCTACAATGAGCAGTTCTTC.

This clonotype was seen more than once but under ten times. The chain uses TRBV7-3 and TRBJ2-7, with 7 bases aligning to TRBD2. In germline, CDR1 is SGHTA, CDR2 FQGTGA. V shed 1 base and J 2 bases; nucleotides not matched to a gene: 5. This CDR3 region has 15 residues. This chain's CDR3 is CASSLKGGSTYEQYF. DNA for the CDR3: TGTGCCAGCAGCTTAAAAGGCGGGAGCACCTACGAGCAGTACTTC.